This paragraph covers one T cell receptor beta chain sequence. Its antigen is unknown. Other DNA sequences of this sample code for an identical CDR3. The germline V gene has CDR1 MNHEY and CDR2 SMNVEV (reference sequence). Trimming removed 2 bases from V and 0 bases from J, with 8 bases in between. This CDR3 comprises 15 residues. Repertoires were generated with immunoSEQ multiplex PCR, while TCRdb's copy carries only in-frame clones and drops some. The table lists approximately 1.9 million clones, approximately 92% of them singletons. Naive CD8 cells, CD45RO-negative and positively selected for CCR7, excluded terminally differentiated effector memory CD45RA+ cells. This specimen belongs to a study of shared clonotypes between healthy human individuals. Study-level results: The donor pool, a small one, limited the genetic and exposure-history diversity represented. Naive subsets generally exceeded memory subsets in estimated richness.

Source material: naive CD8+ T cells from PBMCs. J is TRBJ2-1 and V is TRBV27; D unclear. The receptor comes from a young man in good health. Some clones in this sample may be carry-over from other donors' samples. The CDR3 spells CASSLLPSSYNEQFF. The CDR3 region has the DNA TGTGCCAGCAGTTTACTACCCTCCTCCTACAATGAGCAGTTCTTC.